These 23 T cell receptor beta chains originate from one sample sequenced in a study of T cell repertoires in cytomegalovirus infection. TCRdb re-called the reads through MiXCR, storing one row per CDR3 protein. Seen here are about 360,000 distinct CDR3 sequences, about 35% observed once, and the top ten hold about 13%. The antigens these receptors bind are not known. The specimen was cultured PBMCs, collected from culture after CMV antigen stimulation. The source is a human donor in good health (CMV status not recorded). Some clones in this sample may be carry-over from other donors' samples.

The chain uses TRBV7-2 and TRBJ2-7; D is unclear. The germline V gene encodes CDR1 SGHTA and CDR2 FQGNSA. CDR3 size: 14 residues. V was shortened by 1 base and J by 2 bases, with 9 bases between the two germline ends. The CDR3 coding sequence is TGTGCCAGCAGCTTAGTTCGGACCACCTACGAGCAGTACTTC. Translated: CASSLVRTTYEQYF.

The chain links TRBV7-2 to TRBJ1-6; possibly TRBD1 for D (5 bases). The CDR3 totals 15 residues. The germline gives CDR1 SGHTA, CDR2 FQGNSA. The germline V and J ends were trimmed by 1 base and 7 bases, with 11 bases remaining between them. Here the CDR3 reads CASSLGAGRNSPLHF. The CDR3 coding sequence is TGTGCCAGCAGCTTAGGCGCAGGGAGGAATTCACCCCTCCACTTT.

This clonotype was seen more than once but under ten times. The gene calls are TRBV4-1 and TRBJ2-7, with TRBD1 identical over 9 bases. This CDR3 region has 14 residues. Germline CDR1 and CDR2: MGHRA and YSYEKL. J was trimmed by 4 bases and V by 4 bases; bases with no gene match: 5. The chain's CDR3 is CASSLRQGVYEQYF. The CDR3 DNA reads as TGCGCCAGCAGCCTACGACAGGGGGTGTACGAGCAGTACTTC.

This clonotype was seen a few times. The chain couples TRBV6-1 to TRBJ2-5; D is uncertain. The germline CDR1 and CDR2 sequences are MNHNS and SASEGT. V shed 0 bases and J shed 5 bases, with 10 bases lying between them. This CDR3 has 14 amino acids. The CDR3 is CASSEAPGRETQYF. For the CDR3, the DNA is TGTGCCAGCAGTGAAGCGCCAGGCCGGGAGACCCAGTACTTC.

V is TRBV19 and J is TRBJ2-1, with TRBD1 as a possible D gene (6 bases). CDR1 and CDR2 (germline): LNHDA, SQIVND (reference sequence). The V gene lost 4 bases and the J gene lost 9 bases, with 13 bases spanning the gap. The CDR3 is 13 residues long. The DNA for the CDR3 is TGTGCCAGTAGTAGGTACAGGGTCACTGAGCAGTTCTTC. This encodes CASSRYRVTEQFF.

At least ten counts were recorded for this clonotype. CDR3 nucleotide sequence: TGTGCCAGCACCTCCCCGGGGGGGGTGAACACTGAAGCTTTCTTT. It specifies CASTSPGGVNTEAFF. The chain has TRBV7-8 and TRBJ1-1; possible D gene TRBD1, 5 bases. The CDR3 runs to 15 residues. Trimming shortened V by 7 bases and J by 0 bases, and 15 bases separated the two germline ends. In germline, CDR1 is SGHVS, CDR2 FQNEAQ.

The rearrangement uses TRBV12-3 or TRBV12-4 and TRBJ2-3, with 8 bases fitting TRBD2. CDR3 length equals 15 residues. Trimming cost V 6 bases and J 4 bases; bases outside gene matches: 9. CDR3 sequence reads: CASSPGTSRSDTQYF. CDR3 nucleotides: TGTGCCAGCAGCCCCGGGACTAGTAGGTCAGATACGCAGTATTTT.

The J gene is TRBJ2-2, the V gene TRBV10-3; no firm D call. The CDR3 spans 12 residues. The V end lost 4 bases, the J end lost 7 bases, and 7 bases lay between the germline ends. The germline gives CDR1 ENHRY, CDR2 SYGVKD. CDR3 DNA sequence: TGTGCCATCAGTGTTATTGGCGGGGAGCTGTTTTTT. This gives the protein CAISVIGGELFF.

The CDR3 DNA sequence: TGTGCCAGCAGTTACGTCGCTCTAGCCTCAGGGGCCAACGTCCTGACTTTC. This translates into CASSYVALASGANVLTF. This sequence joins TRBV6-5 and TRBJ2-6; tentative D call: TRBD2 (5 bases). In germline, CDR1 is MNHEY, CDR2 SVGAGI. The CDR3 is 17 residues long. Trimming pared 2 bases from V and 4 bases from J, leaving 15 bases between.

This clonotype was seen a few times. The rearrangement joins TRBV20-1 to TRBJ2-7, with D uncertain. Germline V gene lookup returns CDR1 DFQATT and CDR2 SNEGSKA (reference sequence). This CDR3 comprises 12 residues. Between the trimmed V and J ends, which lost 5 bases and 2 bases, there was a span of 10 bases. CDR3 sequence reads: CSAPRSPYEQYF. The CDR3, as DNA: TGCAGTGCTCCCAGGTCCCCCTACGAGCAGTACTTC.

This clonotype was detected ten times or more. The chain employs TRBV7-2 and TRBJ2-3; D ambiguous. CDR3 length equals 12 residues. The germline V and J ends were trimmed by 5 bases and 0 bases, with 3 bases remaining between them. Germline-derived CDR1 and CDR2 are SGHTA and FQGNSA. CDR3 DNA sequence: TGTGCCAGCAGCGGGAGCACAGATACGCAGTATTTT. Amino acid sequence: CASSGSTDTQYF. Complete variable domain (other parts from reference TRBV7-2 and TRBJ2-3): GAGVSQSPSNKVTEKGKDVELRCDPISGHTALYWYRQSLGQGLEFLIYFQGNSAPDKSGLPSDRFSAERTGGSVSTLTIQRTQQEDSAVYLCASSGSTDTQYFGPGTRLTVL.

The CDR3: CASSNPGLGNSGANVLTF. In DNA, the CDR3 is TGTGCCAGTAGTAACCCGGGACTTGGGAACTCTGGGGCCAACGTCCTGACTTTC. The chain has TRBV19 and TRBJ2-6, with D tentatively TRBD2 (6 bases). Trimming cost V 4 bases and J 0 bases, with 16 bases left between them. This CDR3 comprises 18 residues. Germline assignment: CDR1 LNHDA and CDR2 SQIVND (reference sequence).

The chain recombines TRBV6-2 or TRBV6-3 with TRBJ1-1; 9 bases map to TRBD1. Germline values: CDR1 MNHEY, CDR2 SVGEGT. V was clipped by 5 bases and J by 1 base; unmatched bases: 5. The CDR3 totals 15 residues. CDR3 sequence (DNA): TGTGCCAGCAGTCACACGGACAGGGGGAACACTGAAGCTTTCTTT. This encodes CASSHTDRGNTEAFF.

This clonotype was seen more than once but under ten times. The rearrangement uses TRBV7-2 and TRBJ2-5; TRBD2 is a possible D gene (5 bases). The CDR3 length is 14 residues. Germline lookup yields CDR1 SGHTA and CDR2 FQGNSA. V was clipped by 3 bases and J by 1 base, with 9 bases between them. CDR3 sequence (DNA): TGTGCCAGCAGCTTTAACGGGGTCCAAGAGACCCAGTACTTC. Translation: CASSFNGVQETQYF.

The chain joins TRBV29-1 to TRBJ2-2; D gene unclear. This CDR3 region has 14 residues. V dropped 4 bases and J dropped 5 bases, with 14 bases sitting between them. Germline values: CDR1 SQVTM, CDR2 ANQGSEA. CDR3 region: CSVAGLSPTGELFF. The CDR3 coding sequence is TGCAGCGTTGCTGGGTTAAGCCCTACCGGGGAGCTGTTTTTT.

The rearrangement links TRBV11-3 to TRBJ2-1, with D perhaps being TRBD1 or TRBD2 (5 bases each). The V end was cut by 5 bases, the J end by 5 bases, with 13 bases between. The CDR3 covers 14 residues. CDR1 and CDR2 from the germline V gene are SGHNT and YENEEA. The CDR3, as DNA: TGTGCCAGCAGCCCCCTGGGACGGAACAATGAGCAGTTCTTC. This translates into CASSPLGRNNEQFF.

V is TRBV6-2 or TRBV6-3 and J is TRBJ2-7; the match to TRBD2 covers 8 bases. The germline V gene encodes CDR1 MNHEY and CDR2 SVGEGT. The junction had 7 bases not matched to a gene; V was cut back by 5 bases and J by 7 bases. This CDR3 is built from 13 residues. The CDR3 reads CASSRSGSGEQYV. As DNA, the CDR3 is TGTGCCAGCAGTCGAAGCGGGAGTGGTGAGCAGTACGTC.

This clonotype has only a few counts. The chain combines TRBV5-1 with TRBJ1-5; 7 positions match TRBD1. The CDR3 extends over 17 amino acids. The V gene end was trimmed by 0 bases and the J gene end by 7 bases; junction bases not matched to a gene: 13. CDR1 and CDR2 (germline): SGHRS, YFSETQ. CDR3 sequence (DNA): TGCGCCAGCAGCTTGGATTTGCGGGACAGCCCAGAGCAGCCCCAGCATTTT. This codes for CASSLDLRDSPEQPQHF.

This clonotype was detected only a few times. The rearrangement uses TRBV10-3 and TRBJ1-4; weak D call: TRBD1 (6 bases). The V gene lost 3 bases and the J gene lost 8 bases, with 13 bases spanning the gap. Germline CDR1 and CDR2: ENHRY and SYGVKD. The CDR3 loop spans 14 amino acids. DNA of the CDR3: TGTGCCATCAGTGAAATTCAGACAGGAGAAAAACTGTTTTTT. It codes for CAISEIQTGEKLFF.

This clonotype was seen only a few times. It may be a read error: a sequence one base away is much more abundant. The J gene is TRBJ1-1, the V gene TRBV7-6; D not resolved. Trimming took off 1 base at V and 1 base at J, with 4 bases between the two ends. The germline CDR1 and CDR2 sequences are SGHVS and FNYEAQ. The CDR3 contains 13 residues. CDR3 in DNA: TGTGCCAGCAGCTTAGAAAAGAACACTGAAGCTTTCTTT. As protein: CASSLEKNTEAFF.

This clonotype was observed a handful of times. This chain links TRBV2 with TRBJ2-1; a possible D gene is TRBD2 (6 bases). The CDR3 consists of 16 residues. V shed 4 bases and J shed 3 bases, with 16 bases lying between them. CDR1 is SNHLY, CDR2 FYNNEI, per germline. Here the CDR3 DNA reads TGTGCCAGCAGTGGGGCCCGGGTAGCGGACTACAATGAGCAGTTCTTC. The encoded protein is CASSGARVADYNEQFF.

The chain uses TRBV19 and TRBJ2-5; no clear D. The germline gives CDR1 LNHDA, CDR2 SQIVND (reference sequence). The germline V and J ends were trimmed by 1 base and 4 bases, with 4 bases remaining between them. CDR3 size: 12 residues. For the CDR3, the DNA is TGTGCCAGTAGTATAGGAGGAGAGACCCAGTACTTC. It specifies CASSIGGETQYF.

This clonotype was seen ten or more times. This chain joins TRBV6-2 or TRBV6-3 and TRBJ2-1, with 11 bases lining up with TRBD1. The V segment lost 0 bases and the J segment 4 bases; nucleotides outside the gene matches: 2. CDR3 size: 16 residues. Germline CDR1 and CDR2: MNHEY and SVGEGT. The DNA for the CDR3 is TGTGCCAGCAGTTACTCCCGGGACAGGGGGTACAATGAGCAGTTCTTC. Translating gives CASSYSRDRGYNEQFF.